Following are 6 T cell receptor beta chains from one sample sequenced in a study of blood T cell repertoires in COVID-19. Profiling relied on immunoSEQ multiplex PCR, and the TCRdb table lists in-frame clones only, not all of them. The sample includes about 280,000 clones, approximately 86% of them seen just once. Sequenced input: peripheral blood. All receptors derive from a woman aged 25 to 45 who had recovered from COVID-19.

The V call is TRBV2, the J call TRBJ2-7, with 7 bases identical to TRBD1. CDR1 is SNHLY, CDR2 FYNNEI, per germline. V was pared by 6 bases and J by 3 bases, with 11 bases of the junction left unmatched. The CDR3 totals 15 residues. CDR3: CASRGRDSTDYEQYF. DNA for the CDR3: TGTGCCAGCAGGGGTCGGGACAGCACAGACTACGAGCAGTACTTC.

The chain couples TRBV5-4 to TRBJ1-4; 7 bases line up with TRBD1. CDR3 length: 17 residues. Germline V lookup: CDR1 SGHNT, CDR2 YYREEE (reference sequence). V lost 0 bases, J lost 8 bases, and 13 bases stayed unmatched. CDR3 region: CASSLENQGGLNEKLFF. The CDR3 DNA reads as TGTGCCAGCAGCTTGGAAAACCAGGGGGGTCTCAACGAAAAACTGTTTTTT. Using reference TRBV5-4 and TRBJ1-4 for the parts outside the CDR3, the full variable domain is ETGVTQSPTHLIKTRGQQVTLRCSSQSGHNTVSWYQQALGQGPQFIFQYYREEENGRGNFPPRFSGLQFPNYSSELNVNALELDDSALYLCASSLENQGGLNEKLFFGSGTQLSVL.

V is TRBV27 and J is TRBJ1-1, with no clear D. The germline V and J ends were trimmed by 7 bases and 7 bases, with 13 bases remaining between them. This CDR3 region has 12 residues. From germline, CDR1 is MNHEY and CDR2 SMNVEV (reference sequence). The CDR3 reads CASTSDANEAFF. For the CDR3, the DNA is TGTGCCAGCACGAGCGATGCGAATGAAGCTTTCTTT.

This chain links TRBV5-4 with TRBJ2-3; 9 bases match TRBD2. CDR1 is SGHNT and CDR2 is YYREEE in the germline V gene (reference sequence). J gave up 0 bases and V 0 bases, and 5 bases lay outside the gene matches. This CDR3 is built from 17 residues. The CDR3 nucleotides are TGTGCCAGCAGCTTGGGGGCGGGGGGGCTGAGCACAGATACGCAGTATTTT. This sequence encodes CASSLGAGGLSTDTQYF.

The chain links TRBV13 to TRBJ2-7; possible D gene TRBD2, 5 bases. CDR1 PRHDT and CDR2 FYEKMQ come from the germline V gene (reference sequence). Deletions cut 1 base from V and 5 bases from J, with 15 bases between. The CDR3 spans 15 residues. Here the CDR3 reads CASSLVGVTRDEQYF. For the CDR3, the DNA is TGTGCCAGCAGCTTAGTCGGGGTGACCCGTGACGAGCAGTACTTC.

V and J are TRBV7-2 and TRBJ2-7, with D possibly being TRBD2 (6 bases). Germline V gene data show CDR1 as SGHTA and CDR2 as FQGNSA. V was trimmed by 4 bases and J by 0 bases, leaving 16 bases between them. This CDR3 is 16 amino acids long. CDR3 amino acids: CASSSVLSGLSYEQYF. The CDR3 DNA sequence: TGTGCCAGCAGCTCAGTCTTAAGCGGGCTCTCCTACGAGCAGTACTTC.